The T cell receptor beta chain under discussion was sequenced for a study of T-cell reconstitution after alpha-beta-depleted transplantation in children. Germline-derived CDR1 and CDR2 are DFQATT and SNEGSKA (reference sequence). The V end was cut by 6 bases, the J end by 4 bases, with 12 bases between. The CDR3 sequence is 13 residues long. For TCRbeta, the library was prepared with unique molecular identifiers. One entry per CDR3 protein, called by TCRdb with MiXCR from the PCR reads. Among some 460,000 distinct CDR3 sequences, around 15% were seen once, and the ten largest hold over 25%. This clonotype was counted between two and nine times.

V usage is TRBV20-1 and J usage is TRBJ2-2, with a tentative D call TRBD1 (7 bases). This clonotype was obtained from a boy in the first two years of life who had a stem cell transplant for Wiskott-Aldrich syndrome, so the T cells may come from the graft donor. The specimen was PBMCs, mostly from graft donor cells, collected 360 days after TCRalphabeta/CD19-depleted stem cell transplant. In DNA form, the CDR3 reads TGCAGTGCACGTCAGGGGGGCACCGGGGAGCTGTTTTTT. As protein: CSARQGGTGELFF.